This entry features one TCR beta chain sequence. The J segment lost 3 bases and the V segment lost 0 bases, leaving 4 bases of the junction unmatched. This CDR3 is built from 17 residues. Germline V CDR1 and CDR2: LGHNA, YNFKEQ. The data were taken from a study of blood T cell repertoires in COVID-19. Overall study: Spain, Italy and the United States supplied samples that represented acute and convalescent COVID-19. The analysed material was cDNA or gDNA that came from T cells, B-cell-depleted T cells, or PBMCs.

Original processing notes: Nucleated cell number was recorded as an estimate derived from reference gene primer amplification. Some clones are missing from TCRdb's copy, which holds only in-frame ones; the method was immunoSEQ multiplex PCR. The V and J calls and clone size are taken from that table; D and trimming were inferred from the DNA. The sample contains just under 100,000 clones, approximately 86% of which appear only once. The receptor was isolated from a woman aged 55-70 years in a cohort sampled during active or convalescent COVID-19. What was sequenced was peripheral blood. The chain has TRBV4-2 and TRBJ2-3; 12 positions match TRBD2. CDR3 nucleotide sequence: TGTGCCAGCAGCCAAGATCCCACTAGCGGGGGGACAGATACGCAGTATTTT. Protein product: CASSQDPTSGGTDTQYF.